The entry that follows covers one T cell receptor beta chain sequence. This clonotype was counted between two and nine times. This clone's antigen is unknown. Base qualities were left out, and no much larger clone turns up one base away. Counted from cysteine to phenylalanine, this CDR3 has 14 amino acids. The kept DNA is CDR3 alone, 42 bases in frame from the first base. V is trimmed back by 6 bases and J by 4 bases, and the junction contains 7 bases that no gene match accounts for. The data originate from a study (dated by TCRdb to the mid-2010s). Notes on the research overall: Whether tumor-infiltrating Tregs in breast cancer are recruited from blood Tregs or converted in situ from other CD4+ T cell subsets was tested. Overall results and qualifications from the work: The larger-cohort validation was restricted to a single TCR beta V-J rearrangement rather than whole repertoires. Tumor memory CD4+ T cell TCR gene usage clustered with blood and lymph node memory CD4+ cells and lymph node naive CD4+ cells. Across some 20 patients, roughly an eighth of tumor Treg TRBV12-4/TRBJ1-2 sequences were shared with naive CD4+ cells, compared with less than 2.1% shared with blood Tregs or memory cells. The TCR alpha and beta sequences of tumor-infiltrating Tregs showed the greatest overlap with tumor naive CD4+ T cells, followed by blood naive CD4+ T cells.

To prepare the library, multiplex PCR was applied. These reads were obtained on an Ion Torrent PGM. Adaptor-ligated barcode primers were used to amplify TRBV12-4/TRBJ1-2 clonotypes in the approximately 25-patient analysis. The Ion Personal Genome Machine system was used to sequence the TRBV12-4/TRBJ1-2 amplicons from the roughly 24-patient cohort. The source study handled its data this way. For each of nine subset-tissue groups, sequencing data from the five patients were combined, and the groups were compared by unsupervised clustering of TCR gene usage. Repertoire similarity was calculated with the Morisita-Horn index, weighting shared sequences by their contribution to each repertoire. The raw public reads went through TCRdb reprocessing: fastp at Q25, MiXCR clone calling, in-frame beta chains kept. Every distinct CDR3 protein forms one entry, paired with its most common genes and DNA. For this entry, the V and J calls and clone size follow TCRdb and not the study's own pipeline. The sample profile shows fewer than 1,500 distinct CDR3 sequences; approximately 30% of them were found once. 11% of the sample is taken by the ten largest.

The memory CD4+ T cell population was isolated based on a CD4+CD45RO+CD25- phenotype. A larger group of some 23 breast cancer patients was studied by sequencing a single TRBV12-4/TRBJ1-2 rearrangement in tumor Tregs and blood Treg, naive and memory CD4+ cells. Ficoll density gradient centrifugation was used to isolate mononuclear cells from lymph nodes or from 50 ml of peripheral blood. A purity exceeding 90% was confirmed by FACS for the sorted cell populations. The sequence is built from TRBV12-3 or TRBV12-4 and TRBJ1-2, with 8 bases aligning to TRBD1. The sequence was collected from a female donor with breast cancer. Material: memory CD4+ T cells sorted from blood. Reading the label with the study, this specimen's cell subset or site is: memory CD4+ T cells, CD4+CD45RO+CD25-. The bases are TGTGCCAGCAGCAAGTTGACAGGGGCCTATGGCTACACCTTC. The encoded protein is CASSKLTGAYGYTF.